This T cell receptor beta chain was captured by sequencing in a study of blood T cell repertoires in COVID-19. Assay used: immunoSEQ multiplex PCR; TCRdb lists only in-frame clones, some missing. The top ten hold approximately 1.8% of the sample, which has about 480,000 clones, approximately 88% seen once. Germline V CDR1 and CDR2: LGHNA, YNFKEQ. CDR3 length: 18 amino acids. V lost 1 base and J lost 3, with 21 bases in between. The chain recombines TRBV4-2 with TRBJ2-5; D not certain. The TCR originated in a middle-aged woman who had recovered from COVID-19. Sequencing was carried out using PBMCs or T cells enriched from blood (not recorded which). The CDR3 DNA reads TGTGCCAGCAGCCAAGTAAGTCAGACAATAACTTGGGAAGAGACCCAGTACTTC. This encodes CASSQVSQTITWEETQYF.